What follows describes a single T cell receptor (beta chain). This sample is part of a study of blood T cell repertoires in COVID-19. Study context: T cells, B-cell-depleted T cells, or PBMCs provided the cDNA or gDNA that served as material.

Methods used by the authors: Amplified reference gene primers provided the basis for estimating nucleated cell counts. The repertoire was sequenced with immunoSEQ multiplex PCR; TCRdb's copy has only in-frame clones and lacks some. V and J calls and clone size follow that table, whereas D and trimming were derived from the DNA. Here the sample spans about 99,000 clones, 89% being singletons. Trimming removed 2 bases from V and 5 bases from J; junction bases left unmatched: 3. The germline V gene has CDR1 KGHSH and CDR2 LQKENI. This CDR3 is built from 14 residues. Sequencing was done on a sample of peripheral blood. The chain couples TRBV18 to TRBJ1-2; 9 bases match TRBD1. The clonotype comes from a woman over 75 in a cohort sampled during active COVID-19. CDR3 sequence: CASSPTDRGYGYTF. The CDR3 DNA is TGTGCCAGCTCACCAACGGACAGGGGATATGGCTACACCTTC.